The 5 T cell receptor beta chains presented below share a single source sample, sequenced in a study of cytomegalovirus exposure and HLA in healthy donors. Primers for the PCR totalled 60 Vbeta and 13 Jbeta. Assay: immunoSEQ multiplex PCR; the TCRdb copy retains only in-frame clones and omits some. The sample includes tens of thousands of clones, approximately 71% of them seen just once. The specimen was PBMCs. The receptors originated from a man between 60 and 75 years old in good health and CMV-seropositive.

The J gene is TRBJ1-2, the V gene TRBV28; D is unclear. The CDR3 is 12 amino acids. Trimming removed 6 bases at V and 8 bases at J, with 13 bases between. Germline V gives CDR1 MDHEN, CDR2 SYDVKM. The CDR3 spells CASSPGPLGYTF. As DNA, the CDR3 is TGTGCCAGCAGCCCTGGCCCCCTCGGCTACACCTTC.

The CDR3 DNA follows: TGTGCCAGCAGTTACGGCTACGAGCAGTACTTC. It is translated as CASSYGYEQYF. The chain carries TRBV11-2 and TRBJ2-7; D not certain. Trimming shortened V by 6 bases and J by 3 bases, and 6 bases separated the two germline ends. The length of the CDR3 is 11 residues. Per the germline V gene, CDR1 is SGHAT and CDR2 is FQNNGV.

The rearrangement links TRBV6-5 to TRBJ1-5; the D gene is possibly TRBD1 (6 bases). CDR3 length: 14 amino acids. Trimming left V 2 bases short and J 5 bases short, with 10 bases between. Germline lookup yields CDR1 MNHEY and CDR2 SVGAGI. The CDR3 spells CASSYRGGYQPQHF. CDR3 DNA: TGTGCCAGCAGTTACAGGGGGGGCTATCAGCCCCAGCATTTT.

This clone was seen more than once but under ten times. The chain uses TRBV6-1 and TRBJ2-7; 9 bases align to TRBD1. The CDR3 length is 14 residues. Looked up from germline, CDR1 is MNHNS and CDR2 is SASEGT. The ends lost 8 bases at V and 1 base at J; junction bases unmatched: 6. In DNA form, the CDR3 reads TGTGCCAGCCTCCGGGACAGGGTGTCCTACGAGCAGTACTTC. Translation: CASLRDRVSYEQYF.

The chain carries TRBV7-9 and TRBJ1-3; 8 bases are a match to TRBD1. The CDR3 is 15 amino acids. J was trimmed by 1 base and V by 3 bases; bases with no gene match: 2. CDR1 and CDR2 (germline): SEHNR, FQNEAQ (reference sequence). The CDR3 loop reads CASSLTGVSGNTIYF. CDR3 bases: TGTGCCAGCAGCTTGACAGGGGTTTCTGGAAACACCATATATTTT.